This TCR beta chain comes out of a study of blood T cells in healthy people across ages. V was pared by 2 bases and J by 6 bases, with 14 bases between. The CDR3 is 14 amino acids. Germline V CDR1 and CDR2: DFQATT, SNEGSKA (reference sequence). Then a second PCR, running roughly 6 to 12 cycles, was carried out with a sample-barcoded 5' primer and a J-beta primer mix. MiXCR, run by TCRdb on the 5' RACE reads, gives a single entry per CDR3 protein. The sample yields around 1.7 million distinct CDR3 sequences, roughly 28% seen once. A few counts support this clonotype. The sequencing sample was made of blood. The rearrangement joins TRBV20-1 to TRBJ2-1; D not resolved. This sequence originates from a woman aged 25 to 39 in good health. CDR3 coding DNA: TGCAGTGCTAGAAGGCTAGAACAATCCAATGAGCAGTTCTTC. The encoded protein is CSARRLEQSNEQFF.